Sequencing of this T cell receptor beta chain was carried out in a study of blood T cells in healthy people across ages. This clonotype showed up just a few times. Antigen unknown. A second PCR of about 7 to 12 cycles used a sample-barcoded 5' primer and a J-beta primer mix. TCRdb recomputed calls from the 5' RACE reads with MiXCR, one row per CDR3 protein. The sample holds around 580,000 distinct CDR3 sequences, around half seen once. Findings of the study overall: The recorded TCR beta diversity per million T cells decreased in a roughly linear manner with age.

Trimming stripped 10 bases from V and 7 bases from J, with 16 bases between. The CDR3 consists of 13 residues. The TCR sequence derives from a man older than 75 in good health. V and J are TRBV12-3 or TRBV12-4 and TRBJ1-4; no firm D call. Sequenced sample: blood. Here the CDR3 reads CATRGLWGEKLFF. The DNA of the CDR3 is TGTGCCACGCGAGGGCTATGGGGTGAAAAACTGTTTTTT.